The following is a T cell receptor (beta chain) sequence with its context. The antigen is unknown. This sample was included in a study of tumor-infiltrating lymphocytes in primary liver carcinoma. Study context: The patients had histopathologically diagnosed primary liver carcinoma, and their disease was treated by surgical resection. Samples gave roughly 3.65 to 8 million productive TCRbeta reads, similar across tissue types.

TCR beta cDNA was made from 500 ng total RNA with a constant-region primer. Sequencing libraries for TCR beta derived from three nested multiplex PCR rounds that used slightly modified ARM-PCR. Both of the initial two PCR rounds ran for 10 cycles and employed TRBV1-TRBV30 forward primers alongside a C-beta reverse primer. TCRdb redid the calling of the multiplex PCR reads with MiXCR, one entry per CDR3 protein. The sample holds 250,000 to 350,000 distinct CDR3 sequences, 58% seen once. Study-wide findings and caveats: Significantly larger top-250-clone fractions were found in tumors than in blood (p = 0.039).

CDR3 length: 14 amino acids. V lost 11 bases, J lost 4 bases, and 18 bases lay in between. Germline DNA was also extracted, and blood RNA was taken from unsorted whole blood. The J gene is TRBJ2-1, the V gene TRBV12-3 or TRBV12-4; D call uncertain. The sequence came from a woman aged 25 to 45 with primary liver carcinoma and hepatitis B virus infection. The sample was peripheral blood. CDR3 coding DNA: TGTGCCTGCTCTGGTGGGCCAGGTTACAATGAGCAGTTCTTC. Protein product: CACSGGPGYNEQFF.